This TCR beta chain comes out of a study of blood T cell repertoires in COVID-19. Overall study: From the United States, Italy and Spain came samples of acute and convalescent COVID-19. The analysed material was cDNA or gDNA that came from T cells, B-cell-depleted T cells, or PBMCs.

Seattle's cohort entered during active infection and was followed longitudinally. Original processing notes: Estimation of nucleated cell counts relied on the amplification of reference gene primers. Data came from immunoSEQ multiplex PCR; TCRdb stores just in-frame clones and leaves some out. The V and J calls and clone size come from that table; D and trimming were worked out from the DNA. The table shows 250,000 to 350,000 clones, with about four fifths occurring only once. The CDR3 has 15 residues. V shed 2 bases, J shed 7 bases, and the junction held 7 bases outside the gene matches. The germline V gene encodes CDR1 SGHRS and CDR2 YFSETQ.

The chain links TRBV5-1 to TRBJ2-2; 8 bases match TRBD2. This clonotype originated in a human donor with COVID-19, enrolled during active disease. The donor label of this sample is uncertain. The sequenced sample consisted of peripheral blood. CDR3 nucleotide sequence: TGCGCCAGCAGCTTTTCGGGAGGGCAGGTCGGGGAGCTGTTTTTT. This codes for CASSFSGGQVGELFF.